Listed below are T cell receptor beta chains from one sample, sequenced in a study of post-analysis software for immune sequencing data. TCRdb fed the PCR reads into MiXCR, producing one record per CDR3 protein. The data show over 300,000 distinct CDR3 sequences, approximately 38% seen once. Input material: blood. Receptors were obtained from a girl between 10 and 17 years old with multiple sclerosis. Each CDR3 is given without its conserved first and last residue.

v_gene	j_gene	CDR3aa
TRBV18	TRBJ2-5	ASSPRDRYEETQY
TRBV7-2	TRBJ1-5	AGSSDGWPNQPQH
TRBV12-3/TRBV12-4	TRBJ2-3	ASSFGHPDTQY
TRBV6-2/TRBV6-3	TRBJ2-5	AVRGDQETQY
TRBV5-1	TRBJ2-5	ASSRRVGTGETQY
TRBV7-9	TRBJ2-4	ASSSIRDRENIQY
TRBV6-5	TRBJ1-6	ASSRTGKNSPLH
TRBV4-2	TRBJ2-5	ASSQRLAGIQETQY
TRBV12-3/TRBV12-4	TRBJ2-1	ASNPTGGPYNEQF
TRBV9	TRBJ1-1	ASSGGGGGGTEAF
TRBV29-1	TRBJ2-7	SVVTGSPEQY
TRBV12-5	TRBJ2-3	ASGLPGQGADTQY
TRBV9	TRBJ2-3	ASSPGLAGGPLLTDTQY
TRBV7-9	TRBJ1-4	ASSPSEGGSGEKLF
TRBV7-9	TRBJ1-4	ASSFDRTNEKLF
TRBV12-3/TRBV12-4	TRBJ2-1	ASSLDPISNEQF
TRBV12-3/TRBV12-4	TRBJ1-2	ASRPTTGGDGYT
TRBV5-4	TRBJ1-2	ASSSISLIPAVTLWGQGDYGYT
TRBV6-2/TRBV6-3	TRBJ1-1	ASSYNFGEAF
TRBV2	TRBJ1-4	ASGTTTNEKLF
TRBV4-1	TRBJ1-6	ASSQGDRPSSYNSPLH
TRBV12-3/TRBV12-4	TRBJ2-1	ASSLLGNNEQF
TRBV4-1	TRBJ1-1	ASSQGDSTEAF
TRBV10-3	TRBJ1-5	AISGQSVHQPQH
TRBV7-2	TRBJ2-3	ASSSPGGLGDTQY
TRBV7-2	TRBJ1-2	ASSFGTGVAGYT
TRBV9	TRBJ2-1	ASSPPGRGVLYNEQF
TRBV9	TRBJ2-1	ASSNPARAGGYTHNEQF
TRBV28	TRBJ2-7	ASSFPRQGAGEQY
TRBV6-2/TRBV6-3	TRBJ2-3	ASSYHRVADTQY
TRBV4-1	TRBJ2-1	ASGPASDGYNEQF
TRBV5-1	TRBJ2-1	ASSSGLANEQF
TRBV20-1	TRBJ2-3	SARLESLLPFTDTQY
TRBV11-2	TRBJ2-5	ASSLIGTDQETQY
TRBV7-2	TRBJ2-4	ASSSPGQPSNFLIQY
TRBV4-1	TRBJ2-7	ASGIRQGNYEQY
TRBV9	TRBJ2-5	ASSVELADPGETQY
TRBV7-8	TRBJ1-6	ASSLVVASPNSPLH
TRBV20-1	TRBJ2-3	SAFWTGLRTDTQY
TRBV6-5	TRBJ2-5	ASSPGGPGQETQY
TRBV11-1	TRBJ2-7	ASSRTGTISYEQY
TRBV5-1	TRBJ2-1	ASSYGQAYNEQF
TRBV6-4	TRBJ2-1	ASSPGQGPNEQF
TRBV28	TRBJ2-1	ASTRGDHNEQF
TRBV6-6	TRBJ2-4	ASTGGTGGPKNIQY
TRBV6-5	TRBJ2-7	ASKLFTGGYEQY
TRBV11-2	TRBJ2-5	ASSVRSGGETQY
TRBV10-3	TRBJ2-5	AISGDRGETQY
TRBV20-1	TRBJ2-7	SARQATSDEQY